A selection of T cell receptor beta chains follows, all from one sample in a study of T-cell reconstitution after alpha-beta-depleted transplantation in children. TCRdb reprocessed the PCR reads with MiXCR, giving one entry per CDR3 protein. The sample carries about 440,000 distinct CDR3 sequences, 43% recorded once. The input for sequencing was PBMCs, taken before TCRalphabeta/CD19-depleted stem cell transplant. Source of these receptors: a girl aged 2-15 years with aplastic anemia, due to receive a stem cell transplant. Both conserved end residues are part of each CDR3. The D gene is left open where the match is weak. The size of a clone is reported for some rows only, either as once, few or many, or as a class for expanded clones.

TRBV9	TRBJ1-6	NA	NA	CASSASITGNSPLHF	TGTGCCAGCAGCGCCTCAATTACAGGGAATTCACCCCTCCACTTT
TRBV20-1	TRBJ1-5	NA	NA	CSAGINTFNQPQHF	TGCAGTGCTGGTATCAACACCTTCAATCAGCCCCAGCATTTT
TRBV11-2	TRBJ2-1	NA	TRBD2	CASSPRLARSYNEQFF	TGTGCCAGCAGCCCCCGACTAGCGAGGTCCTACAATGAGCAGTTCTTC
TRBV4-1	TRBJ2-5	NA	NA	CASSLIGEEETQYF	TGCGCCAGCAGCCTGATCGGGGAGGAAGAGACCCAGTACTTC
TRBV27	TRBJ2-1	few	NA	CASSLERASYNEQFF	TGTGCCAGCAGTTTAGAGCGGGCTTCCTACAATGAGCAGTTCTTC
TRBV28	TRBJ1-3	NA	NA	CASSPVYGSGNTIYF	TGTGCCAGCAGCCCCGTTTATGGCTCTGGAAACACCATATATTTT
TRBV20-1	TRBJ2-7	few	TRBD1	CSARDYQGERGEQYF	TGCAGTGCTAGAGATTATCAGGGGGAAAGGGGGGAGCAGTACTTC
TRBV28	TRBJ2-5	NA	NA	CASGVQETQYF	TGTGCCAGCGGCGTCCAAGAGACCCAGTACTTC
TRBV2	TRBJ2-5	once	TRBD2	CASWRTSGGYQETQYF	TGTGCCAGCTGGCGGACTAGCGGGGGGTACCAAGAGACCCAGTACTTC
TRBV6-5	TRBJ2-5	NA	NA	CASSYGDTSWETQYF	TGTGCCAGCAGTTACGGGGACACCTCCTGGGAGACCCAGTACTTC
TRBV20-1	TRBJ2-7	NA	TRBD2	CSARVNGREYYEQYF	TGCAGTGCTAGAGTGAATGGGCGGGAGTACTACGAGCAGTACTTC
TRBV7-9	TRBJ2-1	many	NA	CASSFDKWDEQFF	TGTGCCAGCAGCTTTGATAAGTGGGATGAGCAGTTCTTC
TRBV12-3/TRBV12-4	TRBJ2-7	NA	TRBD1	CASSRQGTYEQYF	TGTGCCAGCAGTCGACAGGGGACCTACGAGCAGTACTTC
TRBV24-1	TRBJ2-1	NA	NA	CATSGGGGPREQFF	TGTGCCACCAGTGGGGGAGGGGGGCCACGGGAGCAGTTCTTC
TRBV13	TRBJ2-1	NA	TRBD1	CASSLTGRGTYNEQFF	TGTGCCAGCAGCTTAACCGGCAGGGGGACCTACAATGAGCAGTTCTTC
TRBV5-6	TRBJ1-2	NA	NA	CASSLEGSSYGYTF	TGTGCCAGCAGCTTGGAGGGATCGTCCTATGGCTACACCTTC
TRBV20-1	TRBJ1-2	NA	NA	CSARNGLADLQSNYGYTF	TGCAGTGCTAGAAATGGGTTGGCAGACCTACAATCTAACTATGGCTACACCTTC
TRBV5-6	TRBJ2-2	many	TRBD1	CASSRDRANTGELFF	TGTGCCAGCAGCCGGGACAGGGCGAACACCGGGGAGCTGTTTTTT
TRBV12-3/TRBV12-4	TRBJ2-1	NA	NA	CASSSSYVMKSFF	TGTGCCAGCAGTTCCTCGTATGTAATGAAGTCGTTCTTC
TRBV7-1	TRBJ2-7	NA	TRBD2	CASSSAGTSVHEQYF	TGTGCCAGCAGCTCAGCCGGGACTAGCGTACACGAGCAGTACTTC
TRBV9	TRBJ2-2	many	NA	CASSSTIDTGELFF	TGTGCCAGCAGCTCCACGATTGACACCGGGGAGCTGTTTTTT
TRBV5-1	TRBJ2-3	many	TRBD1	CASSSGATGGSTDTQYF	TGCGCCAGCAGCTCGGGGGCGACAGGGGGTAGCACAGATACGCAGTATTTT
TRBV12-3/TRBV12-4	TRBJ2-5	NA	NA	CASSSDERVRETQYF	TGTGCCAGCAGTTCGGACGAGCGGGTCCGGGAGACCCAGTACTTC
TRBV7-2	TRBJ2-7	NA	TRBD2	CASSGASGRAGAPEQYF	TGTGCCAGCTCGGGAGCTAGCGGGAGGGCCGGGGCCCCCGAGCAGTACTTC
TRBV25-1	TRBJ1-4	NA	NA	CASSESGRTNEKLFF	TGTGCCAGCAGTGAATCGGGCAGGACAAATGAAAAACTGTTTTTT
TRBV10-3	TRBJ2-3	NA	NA	CAISDRAADTQYF	TGTGCCATCAGTGACAGGGCGGCAGATACGCAGTATTTT
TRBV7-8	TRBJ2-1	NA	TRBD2	CASSLEAGLYNEQFF	TGTGCCAGCAGCTTAGAAGCGGGGCTTTACAATGAGCAGTTCTTC
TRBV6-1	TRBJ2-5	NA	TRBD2	CASSEKSGGAWGTQYF	TGTGCCAGCAGTGAGAAAAGCGGGGGGGCATGGGGGACCCAGTACTTC
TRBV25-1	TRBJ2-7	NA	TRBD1	CASSGAGTGGYEQYF	TGTGCCAGCAGTGGGGCCGGGACAGGGGGCTACGAGCAGTACTTC
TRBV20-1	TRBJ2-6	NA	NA	CSASQRSSSGANVLTF	TGCAGTGCTAGCCAGCGGTCGAGCTCTGGGGCCAACGTCCTGACTTTC
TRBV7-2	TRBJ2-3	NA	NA	CASSLGGAEDTQYF	TGTGCCAGCAGCTTAGGGGGGGCAGAAGATACGCAGTATTTT
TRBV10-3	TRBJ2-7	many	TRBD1	CAISGRDRDHEQYF	TGTGCCATCAGTGGCCGGGACAGGGACCACGAGCAGTACTTC
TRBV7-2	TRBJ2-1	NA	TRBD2	CASSRQAGVSYNEQFF	TGTGCCAGCAGCAGACAAGCGGGAGTTTCCTACAATGAGCAGTTCTTC
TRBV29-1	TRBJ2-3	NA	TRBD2	CSVRLAGNTDTQYF	TGCAGCGTGAGACTAGCGGGAAACACAGATACGCAGTATTTT
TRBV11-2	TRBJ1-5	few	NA	CASSFPGPNQPQHF	TGTGCCAGCAGCTTCCCCGGACCCAATCAGCCCCAGCATTTT
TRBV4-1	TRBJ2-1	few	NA	CASSQRSRSIYNEQFF	TGCGCCAGCAGCCAACGGTCCCGGAGTATCTACAATGAGCAGTTCTTC
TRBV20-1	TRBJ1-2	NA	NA	CSARDRSIDGYTF	TGCAGTGCTAGAGATAGGAGCATTGACGGCTACACCTTC
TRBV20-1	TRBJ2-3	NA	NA	CSAREAAEPSTDTQYF	TGCAGTGCGCGAGAGGCGGCGGAACCTAGCACAGATACGCAGTATTTT
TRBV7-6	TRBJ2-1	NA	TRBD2	CASSLSGRNNEQFF	TGTGCCAGCAGTCTAAGCGGGAGAAACAATGAGCAGTTCTTC